Listed here are 24 T cell receptor beta chains from one sample, sequenced in a study of technical replicates of blood from several donors. Profiling relied on immunoSEQ multiplex PCR, and the TCRdb table lists in-frame clones only, not all of them. The sample carries tens of thousands of clones, 94% recorded once. Source material: T cells isolated from PBMCs. Source of these receptors: a human donor in good health.

The V and J genes are TRBV2 and TRBJ2-7; TRBD2 might be the D (7 bases). Germline CDR1 SNHLY, CDR2 FYNNEI. The CDR3 is 18 residues long. V lost 0 bases and J lost 4, with 22 bases in between. The CDR3 loop is CASSEAGGFAGEDYEQYF. CDR3 in DNA: TGTGCCAGCAGTGAAGCAGGGGGGTTCGCGGGGGAGGATTACGAGCAGTACTTC.

The chain employs TRBV5-5 and TRBJ1-2; D gene unclear. V was shortened by 6 bases and J by 5 bases, with 23 bases between the two germline ends. This CDR3 is 16 amino acids long. CDR1 and CDR2 (germline): SGHKS, YYEKEE (reference sequence). The CDR3 nucleotides read TGTGCCAGCATCGTGGACGCCACCGGAGGGCCTTATGGCTACACCTTC. Residues: CASIVDATGGPYGYTF.

This clone came up once. The chain combines TRBV14 with TRBJ2-1, with TRBD2 matching 10 bases. CDR3 size: 17 residues. Per germline, CDR1 SGHDN and CDR2 FVKESK. Germline trimming cut 4 bases from V and 2 bases from J; bases unmatched to any gene: 8. Written as DNA, the CDR3 is TGTGCCAGCAGCCTAGTCACCGGACTAGCGGCCTACAATGAGCAGTTCTTC. This sequence encodes CASSLVTGLAAYNEQFF.

The chain combines TRBV5-1 with TRBJ2-7; no clear D. Trimming stripped 2 bases from V and 1 base from J, with 13 bases between. The CDR3 runs to 15 residues. CDR1 is SGHRS and CDR2 is YFSETQ in the germline V gene. Here the CDR3 reads CASSFSDYSSYEQYF. The CDR3 DNA reads TGCGCCAGCAGCTTCTCAGATTATTCTTCCTACGAGCAGTACTTC. Combining the CDR3 with reference TRBV5-1 and TRBJ2-7 gives the whole variable domain KAGVTQTPRYLIKTRGQQVTLSCSPISGHRSVSWYQQTPGQGLQFLFEYFSETQRNKGNFPGRFSGRQFSNSRSEMNVSTLELGDSALYLCASSFSDYSSYEQYFGPGTRLTVT.

The V call is TRBV6-5, the J call TRBJ1-3, with D tentatively TRBD1 (5 bases). V was clipped by 9 bases and J by 4 bases, with 10 bases between them. The CDR3 loop spans 12 amino acids. Germline V CDR1 and CDR2: MNHEY, SVGAGI. The chain's CDR3 is CASRGLGNTIYF. CDR3 nucleotide sequence: TGTGCCAGTAGGGGTCTGGGAAACACCATATATTTT.

This chain connects TRBV9 to TRBJ1-2; D is unclear. V lost 3 bases and J 7 bases, leaving 13 bases between the germline ends. CDR3 length: 13 residues. Germline V CDR1 and CDR2: SGDLS, YYNGEE. The CDR3 sequence: CASSERESFGYTF. Here the CDR3 DNA reads TGTGCCAGCAGCGAGAGGGAATCCTTTGGCTACACCTTC.

V gene TRBV2 combines with J gene TRBJ1-6; a possible D gene is TRBD1 (5 bases). The CDR3 has 13 amino acids. V was pared by 10 bases and J by 9 bases, with 16 bases between. Germline lookup yields CDR1 SNHLY and CDR2 FYNNEI. Here the CDR3 DNA reads TGTGCCACCAGGAAAGGGGCCGGTTCACCCCTCCACTTT. Amino acid sequence: CATRKGAGSPLHF.

The genes are TRBV6-4 and TRBJ1-2, with TRBD1 identical over 12 bases. The V gene end was trimmed by 5 bases and the J gene end by 3 bases; junction bases not matched to a gene: 10. The CDR3 has 17 residues. The germline V gene has CDR1 MRHNA and CDR2 SNTAGT. The chain's CDR3 is CASSITGTGGTHYGYTF. The CDR3 DNA sequence: TGTGCCAGCAGTATAACCGGGACAGGGGGCACGCACTATGGCTACACCTTC.

The chain combines TRBV7-2 with TRBJ2-1; 12 positions match TRBD2. The length of the CDR3 is 15 residues. The V and J ends lost 4 bases and 5 bases, in that order; junction bases with no gene match: 3. Germline V CDR1 and CDR2: SGHTA, FQGNSA. CDR3 sequence reads: CASSSGLAGHNEQFF. The CDR3 region has the DNA TGTGCCAGCAGCTCCGGACTAGCGGGACACAATGAGCAGTTCTTC.

The chain carries TRBV28 and TRBJ2-7; 9 bases fit TRBD1. The CDR3 contains 13 residues. Germline V CDR1 and CDR2: MDHEN, SYDVKM. V gave up 6 bases and J gave up 2 bases; unmatched junction bases: 2. CDR3 sequence: CASRGQGAYEQYF. CDR3 in DNA: TGTGCCAGCAGGGGACAGGGTGCCTACGAGCAGTACTTC. Looking up the rest from reference TRBV28 and TRBJ2-7 gives the full variable domain: DVKVTQSSRYLVKRTGEKVFLECVQDMDHENMFWYRQDPGLGLRLIYFSYDVKMKEKGDIPEGYSVSREKKERFSLILESASTNQTSMYLCASRGQGAYEQYFGPGTRLTVT.

The chain couples TRBV19 to TRBJ1-1; D is undetermined. Per the germline V gene, CDR1 is LNHDA and CDR2 is SQIVND (reference sequence). V was clipped by 5 bases and J by 5 bases, with 9 bases between them. There are 12 residues in the CDR3. CDR3 sequence reads: CASSETRTEAFF. The CDR3 bases are TGTGCCAGTAGTGAAACACGTACTGAAGCTTTCTTT.

This chain links TRBV4-1 with TRBJ2-1; 8 nucleotides line up with TRBD2. The trim removed 8 bases at V and 8 bases at J, leaving 17 bases unmatched. The CDR3 contains 16 residues. Germline CDR1 reads MGHRA; CDR2 reads YSYEKL. CDR3 region: CASGTIGRGASDEQFF. CDR3 coding DNA: TGCGCCAGCGGAACCATAGGGCGGGGGGCTAGCGATGAGCAGTTCTTC.

This chain uses TRBV10-1 with TRBJ2-7; D perhaps matches TRBD1 (6 bases). V was pared by 4 bases and J by 4 bases, with 20 bases between. The CDR3 is made up of 16 amino acids. Germline CDR1 and CDR2: WNHNN and SYGVQD (reference sequence). CDR3: CASSVGSAEGGYEQYF. As DNA, the CDR3 is TGCGCCAGCAGTGTAGGCTCGGCGGAAGGGGGTTACGAGCAGTACTTC.

Here the CDR3 DNA reads TGTGCCACCACGGGGAGCCTAGATGAGCAGTTCTTC. Its translation: CATTGSLDEQFF. This chain joins TRBV6-6 and TRBJ2-1, with D possibly matching TRBD2 (5 bases). Germline CDR1 MNHNY, CDR2 SVGAGI (reference sequence). V was shortened by 10 bases and J by 8 bases, with 15 bases between the two germline ends. The CDR3 contains 12 residues.

The gene calls are TRBV11-2 and TRBJ2-1; TRBD1 matches at 9 bases. The trim removed 4 bases at V and 8 bases at J, leaving 3 bases unmatched. The CDR3 extends over 13 amino acids. Germline CDR1 SGHAT, CDR2 FQNNGV. The CDR3 coding sequence is TGTGCCAGCAGCTCAACAGGGGGCTATGAGCAGTTCTTC. This encodes CASSSTGGYEQFF.

The rearrangement joins TRBV15 to TRBJ2-3, with TRBD2 matching 7 bases. The CDR3 spans 15 residues. V trimming: 0 bases; J trimming: 1 base; junction bases outside the gene matches: 1. Germline lookup yields CDR1 LNHNV and CDR2 YYDKDF (reference sequence). The CDR3 here is CATSRDGGGTDTQYF. CDR3 nucleotide sequence: TGTGCCACCAGCAGAGATGGGGGGGGCACAGATACGCAGTATTTT.

V and J are TRBV30 and TRBJ2-7; 9 positions agree with TRBD1. Trimming removed 5 bases from V and 0 bases from J; junction bases left unmatched: 2. Per the germline V gene, CDR1 is GTSNPN and CDR2 is SVGIG (reference sequence). This CDR3 region has 13 residues. The CDR3 nucleotides read TGTGCCTGGGGGACAGGGAGCTCCTACGAGCAGTACTTC. It codes for CAWGTGSSYEQYF.

This clone appeared a single time. The chain recombines TRBV25-1 with TRBJ1-1; D possibly corresponds to TRBD1 (6 bases). The ends were cut back, 4 bases at V and 1 base at J, with 10 bases in the middle. Germline V gene data show CDR1 as MGHDK and CDR2 as SYGVNS. This CDR3 has 14 amino acids. CDR3 sequence: CASSGTVGNTEAFF. CDR3 nucleotides: TGTGCCAGCAGTGGGACAGTAGGGAACACTGAAGCTTTCTTT.

The chain combines TRBV5-1 with TRBJ1-1, with 7 bases aligning to TRBD1. The trim removed 0 bases at V and 11 bases at J, leaving 10 bases unmatched. The CDR3 is 14 amino acids. Germline CDR1 and CDR2: SGHRS and YFSETQ. CDR3 coding DNA: TGCGCCAGCAGCTTGGATACAGGGGAGCGGAGGGCTTTCTTT. This translates into CASSLDTGERRAFF.

This chain connects TRBV13 to TRBJ1-1, with TRBD1 matching 9 bases. This CDR3 spans 15 amino acids. CDR1 is PRHDT and CDR2 is FYEKMQ in the germline V gene (reference sequence). Germline trimming cut 4 bases from V and 4 bases from J; bases unmatched to any gene: 7. CDR3 sequence reads: CASSSPGTGSTEAFF. The CDR3, as DNA: TGTGCCAGCAGCTCTCCAGGGACAGGGAGCACTGAAGCTTTCTTT.

The V call is TRBV7-3, the J call TRBJ2-5; 10 positions match TRBD2. J gave up 4 bases and V 5 bases, and 4 bases lay outside the gene matches. The CDR3 has 14 residues. CDR1 SGHTA and CDR2 FQGTGA come from the germline V gene. The CDR3 DNA reads TGTGCCAGCAGCCCGGGACTAGCGAGAGAGACCCAGTACTTC. As protein: CASSPGLARETQYF.

J is TRBJ2-2 and V is TRBV4-1, with 8 bases aligning to TRBD2. J lost 4 bases, V lost 2 bases, and 6 bases had no gene match. The CDR3 has 16 amino acids. The germline CDR1 and CDR2 sequences are MGHRA and YSYEKL. CDR3 DNA: TGCGCCAGCAGCCAACCGGGAGGGCCACGCACCGGGGAGCTGTTTTTT. This sequence encodes CASSQPGGPRTGELFF.

The rearrangement links TRBV4-2 to TRBJ2-1; 7 bases fit TRBD2. CDR1 and CDR2 from the germline V gene are LGHNA and YNFKEQ. After removal of 0 bases from V and 7 bases from J, the junction contained 15 bases not matched to a gene. The CDR3 is 18 amino acids. The CDR3 nucleotides read TGTGCCAGCAGCCAAGATAAACTTCTATCGGGGCGGGGGAATGAGCAGTTCTTC. Protein: CASSQDKLLSGRGNEQFF.

The chain links TRBV2 to TRBJ1-4; the match to TRBD1 covers 7 bases. The germline V gene encodes CDR1 SNHLY and CDR2 FYNNEI. CDR3 length: 14 residues. V lost 6 bases to trimming and J lost 9 bases; unmatched junction nucleotides: 10. The CDR3 protein is CASSVDRVSKKLFF. The CDR3 DNA is TGTGCCAGCAGCGTCGACAGGGTTTCCAAAAAACTGTTTTTT.